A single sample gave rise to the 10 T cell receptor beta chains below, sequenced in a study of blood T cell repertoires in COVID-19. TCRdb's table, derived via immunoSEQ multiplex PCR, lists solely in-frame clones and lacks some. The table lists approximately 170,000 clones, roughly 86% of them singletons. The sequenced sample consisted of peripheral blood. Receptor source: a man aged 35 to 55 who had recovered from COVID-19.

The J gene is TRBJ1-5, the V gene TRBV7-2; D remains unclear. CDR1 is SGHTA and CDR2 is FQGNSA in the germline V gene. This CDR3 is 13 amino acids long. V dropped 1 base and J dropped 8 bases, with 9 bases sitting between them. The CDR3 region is CASSLGFSEPQHF. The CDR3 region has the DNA TGTGCCAGCAGCTTAGGTTTCTCGGAGCCCCAGCATTTT. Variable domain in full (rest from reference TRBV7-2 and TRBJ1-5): GAGVSQSPSNKVTEKGKDVELRCDPISGHTALYWYRQSLGQGLEFLIYFQGNSAPDKSGLPSDRFSAERTGGSVSTLTIQRTQQEDSAVYLCASSLGFSEPQHFGDGTRLSIL.

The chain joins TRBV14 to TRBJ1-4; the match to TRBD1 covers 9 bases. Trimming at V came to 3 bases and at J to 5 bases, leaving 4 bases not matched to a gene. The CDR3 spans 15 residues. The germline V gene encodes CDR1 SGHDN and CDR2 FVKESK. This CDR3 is CASSHWTGVNEKLFF. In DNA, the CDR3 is TGTGCCAGCAGCCACTGGACAGGGGTGAATGAAAAACTGTTTTTT.

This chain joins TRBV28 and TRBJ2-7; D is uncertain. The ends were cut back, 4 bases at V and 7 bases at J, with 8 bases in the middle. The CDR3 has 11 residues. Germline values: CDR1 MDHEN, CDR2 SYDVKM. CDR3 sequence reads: CASSSRVEQYF. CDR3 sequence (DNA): TGTGCCAGCAGTTCTAGAGTAGAGCAGTACTTC.

DNA of the CDR3: TGTGCCAGCAGCCCGAGGGGGGGAGATCTCGAGCAGTACTTC. Its translation: CASSPRGGDLEQYF. This rearrangement joins TRBV5-4 to TRBJ2-7, with D tentatively TRBD2 (7 bases). V was trimmed by 4 bases and J by 6 bases, leaving 17 bases between them. This CDR3 spans 14 amino acids. Germline loops: CDR1 SGHNT, CDR2 YYREEE (reference sequence).

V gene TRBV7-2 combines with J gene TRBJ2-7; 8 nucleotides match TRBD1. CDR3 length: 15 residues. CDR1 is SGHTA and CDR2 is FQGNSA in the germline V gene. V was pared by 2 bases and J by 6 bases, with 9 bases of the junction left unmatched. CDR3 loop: CASSLMGQVLGEQYF. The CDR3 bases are TGTGCCAGCAGCTTAATGGGACAGGTACTCGGCGAGCAGTACTTC.

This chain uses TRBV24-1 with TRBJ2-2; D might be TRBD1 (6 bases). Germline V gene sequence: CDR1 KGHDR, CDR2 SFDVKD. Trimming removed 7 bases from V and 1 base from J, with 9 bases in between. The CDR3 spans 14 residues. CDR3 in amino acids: CATRPGQNTGELFF. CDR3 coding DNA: TGTGCCACCAGACCGGGACAGAACACCGGGGAGCTGTTTTTT.

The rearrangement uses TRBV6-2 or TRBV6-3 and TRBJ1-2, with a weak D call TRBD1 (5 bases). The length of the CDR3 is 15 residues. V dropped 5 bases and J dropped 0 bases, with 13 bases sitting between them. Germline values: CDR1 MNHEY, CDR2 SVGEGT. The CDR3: CASSPDSVPNYGYTF. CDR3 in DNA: TGTGCCAGCAGTCCCGACAGCGTCCCTAACTATGGCTACACCTTC.

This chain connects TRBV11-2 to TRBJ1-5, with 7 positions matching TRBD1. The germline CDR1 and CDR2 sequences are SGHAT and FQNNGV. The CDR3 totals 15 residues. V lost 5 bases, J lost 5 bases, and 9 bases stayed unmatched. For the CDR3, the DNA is TGTGCCAGCAGCAAGGGACAGACGGAGGATCAGCCCCAGCATTTT. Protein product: CASSKGQTEDQPQHF.

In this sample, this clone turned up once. The CDR3 region is CASRKQGTAGTEAFF. DNA for the CDR3: TGTGCCAGCAGAAAACAGGGGACAGCGGGCACTGAAGCTTTCTTT. This chain links TRBV11-3 with TRBJ1-1, with TRBD1 identical over 7 bases. The CDR3 totals 15 residues. With V trimmed by 6 bases and J by 4 bases, 11 bases remained unmatched. Germline V gene data show CDR1 as SGHNT and CDR2 as YENEEA.

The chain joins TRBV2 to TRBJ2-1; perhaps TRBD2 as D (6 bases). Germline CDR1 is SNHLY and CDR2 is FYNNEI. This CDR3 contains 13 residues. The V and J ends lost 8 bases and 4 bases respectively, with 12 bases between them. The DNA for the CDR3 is TGTGCCAGCGCCCGACTAGTGTACAATGAGCAGTTCTTC. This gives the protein CASARLVYNEQFF.